This TCR beta chain comes out of a study of lymphopenia after photon versus proton radiotherapy. Findings and caveats of the study: Larger post-nadir TCR diversity loss correlated inversely with survival in deceased patients. After the lymphocyte nadir, photon-treated repertoires showed oligoclonal expansion, especially of CD8+ Temra cells. Proton therapy kept repertoires fairly stable, unlike photons, which gained effector/memory cells.

Worth noting for this clone: Its specificity is unknown.

The table came from immunoSEQ multiplex PCR; TCRdb's copy has only in-frame clones and leaves some out. The sample has approximately 25,000 clones; roughly 80% are singletons. The sequence came from a woman in her sixties or seventies with pancreatic cancer. The input for sequencing was peripheral blood, taken from a patient treated with proton-based radiotherapy.

The CDR3 DNA follows: TGTGCCAGCAGTCTAGACACAGGGTTGGACGAAAAACTGTTTTTT. This sequence encodes CASSLDTGLDEKLFF. This sequence joins TRBV28 and TRBJ1-4, with D tentatively TRBD1 (6 bases). Trimming stripped 5 bases from V and 8 bases from J, with 18 bases between. The CDR3 spans 15 residues. The V gene's germline CDR1 is MDHEN and CDR2 SYDVKM.